Listed below are T cell receptor beta chains from one sample, sequenced in a study of cytomegalovirus exposure and HLA in healthy donors. Some clones are missing from TCRdb's copy, which holds only in-frame ones; the method was immunoSEQ multiplex PCR. The repertoire holds approximately 130,000 clones, with 60% to 75% as singletons. The sample was PBMCs. These TCRs come from a woman aged 40 to 50 in good health and CMV-seropositive. Both conserved end residues are part of each CDR3. The D gene is left open where the match is weak. A row's size may be missing; if present it is once, few, many or a size class.

V gene	clone size	D gene	J gene	CDR3 protein	CDR3 DNA
TRBV29-1	once	TRBD2	TRBJ2-1	CSVGTSLSNEQFF	TGCAGCGTGGGGACTAGCTTGAGCAATGAGCAGTTCTTC
TRBV25-1	-	TRBD2	TRBJ2-7	CAAGLTYEQYF	TGTGCAGCGGGATTGACCTACGAGCAGTACTTC
TRBV18	-	-	TRBJ1-2	CASSRTELTLNYGYTF	TGTGCCAGCTCACGCACGGAGTTAACCCTAAACTATGGCTACACCTTC
TRBV6-1	-	-	TRBJ2-5	CASSEGPRAQYF	TGTGCCAGCAGTGAAGGTCCGAGGGCCCAGTACTTC
TRBV7-9	few	-	TRBJ2-7	CASSSHPTATEFEYEQYF	TGTGCCAGCAGCTCTCACCCCACAGCTACTGAATTCGAGTACGAGCAGTACTTC
TRBV4-1	-	TRBD1	TRBJ1-2	CASSPTPGTAQEGGYTF	TGCGCCAGCAGCCCAACCCCTGGGACAGCGCAGGAGGGTGGCTACACCTTC
TRBV19	-	-	TRBJ1-4	CASSIGGANEKLFF	TGTGCCAGTAGTATAGGAGGCGCTAATGAAAAACTGTTTTTT
TRBV9	-	TRBD1	TRBJ1-5	CASGLGTGTSNQPQHF	TGTGCCAGCGGACTGGGGACAGGGACCAGCAATCAGCCCCAGCATTTT
TRBV6-4	-	-	TRBJ1-4	CASSRESNEKLFF	TGTGCCAGCAGTCGGGAATCTAATGAAAAACTGTTTTTT
TRBV4-1	-	TRBD1	TRBJ1-1	CASSQGQGRNTEAFF	TGCGCCAGCAGCCAAGGACAGGGGAGAAACACTGAAGCTTTCTTT
TRBV9	-	-	TRBJ1-1	CASSPTGLGTEAFF	TGTGCCAGCAGCCCAACAGGGCTCGGGACTGAAGCTTTCTTT
TRBV2	-	-	TRBJ2-7	CASSRQPVSSYEQYF	TGTGCCAGCAGTCGACAGCCCGTCTCATCCTACGAGCAGTACTTC
TRBV5-6	few	-	TRBJ1-5	CASSLGQGRSNQPQHF	TGTGCCAGCAGCTTGGGTCAGGGAAGGAGCAATCAGCCCCAGCATTTT
TRBV6-5	once	TRBD2	TRBJ2-1	CASSAFLADYNEQFF	TGTGCCAGCAGTGCTTTCCTAGCGGATTACAATGAGCAGTTCTTC
TRBV4-3	-	-	TRBJ2-7	CASSHNRDTPYEQYF	TGCGCCAGCAGCCACAACCGGGACACTCCCTACGAGCAGTACTTC
TRBV7-9	few	-	TRBJ2-6	CASSLGRSQGFSGANVLTF	TGTGCCAGCAGCTTAGGGCGAAGCCAGGGGTTCTCTGGGGCCAACGTCCTGACTTTC
TRBV27	-	TRBD2	TRBJ2-1	CASSFFAGGDNEQFF	TGTGCCAGCAGTTTCTTTGCGGGGGGGGACAATGAGCAGTTCTTC
TRBV7-9	-	-	TRBJ2-5	CASSPGVGLVGEETQYF	TGTGCCAGCAGCCCGGGTGTCGGCCTCGTCGGTGAGGAGACCCAGTACTTC
TRBV6-1	few	-	TRBJ2-1	CASSPVSEQFF	TGTGCCAGCAGCCCCGTTAGTGAGCAGTTCTTC
TRBV4-2	-	-	TRBJ2-7	CASSQGELLYEQYF	TGTGCCAGCAGCCAAGGAGAGTTGCTCTACGAGCAGTACTTC
TRBV27	-	-	TRBJ2-3	CASSLVGLTDTQYF	TGTGCCAGCAGTTTAGTAGGACTCACAGATACGCAGTATTTT
TRBV6-5	-	-	TRBJ1-2	CASSYSSSYGYTF	TGTGCCAGCAGTTACTCTAGTTCCTATGGCTACACCTTC